The clone carrying this TCR beta chain was picked up one time. The antigen is undetermined. Produced via immunoSEQ multiplex PCR; TCRdb's table is partial and in-frame only. The sample has more than 500,000 clones, around 95% seen once. These data belong to a study of shared clonotypes between healthy human individuals. Terminally differentiated effector memory CD45RA+ cells were left out of the naive CD8 fraction, which was CD45RO-negative and positively selected for CCR7. Per germline, CDR1 SGDLS and CDR2 YYNGEE. The CDR3 totals 15 residues. V gave up 3 bases and J gave up 9 bases, with 21 bases separating them. General observations from the study: The generation probabilities recorded for non-shared clonotypes fell below those of clonotypes shared by all four donors.

The V gene is TRBV9, the J gene TRBJ2-5; a possible D gene is TRBD2 (6 bases). This receptor was identified in a woman aged 25 to 39 in good health. Sequenced input: naive CD8+ T cells sorted from blood. CDR3 sequence (DNA): TGTGCCAGCAGCGGACCCGGGACTCGGGTTGCGTCCCAGTACTTC. It codes for CASSGPGTRVASQYF.